This TCR beta chain was retrieved from a study of T cell repertoires in cytomegalovirus infection. Via MiXCR, TCRdb re-called the reads, giving one row per CDR3 protein. The sample consists of some 150,000 distinct CDR3 sequences, about 25% of them appearing once. This clonotype was seen many times. CDR3 length: 14 residues. CDR1 is SGHDT and CDR2 is YYEEEE in the germline V gene. The V and J ends lost 4 bases and 3 bases, in that order; junction bases with no gene match: 4. This chain joins TRBV5-6 and TRBJ2-5, with 9 bases fitting TRBD2. The source material was PBMCs. The clonotype comes from a human donor in good health (CMV status not recorded). Some clones in this sample may be carry-over from other donors' samples. CDR3 amino acids: CASSEGLAEETQYF. In nucleotides, the CDR3 is TGTGCCAGCAGCGAGGGACTAGCTGAAGAGACCCAGTACTTC.